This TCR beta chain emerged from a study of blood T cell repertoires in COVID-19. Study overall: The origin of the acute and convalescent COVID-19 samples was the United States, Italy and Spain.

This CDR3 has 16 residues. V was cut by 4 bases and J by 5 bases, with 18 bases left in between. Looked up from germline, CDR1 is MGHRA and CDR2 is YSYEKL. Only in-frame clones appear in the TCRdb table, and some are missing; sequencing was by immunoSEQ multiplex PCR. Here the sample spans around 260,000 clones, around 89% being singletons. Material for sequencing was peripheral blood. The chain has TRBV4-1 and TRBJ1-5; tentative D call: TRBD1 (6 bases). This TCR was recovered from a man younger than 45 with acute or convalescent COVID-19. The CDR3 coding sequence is TGCGCCAGCAGCCGAGCCCTTAGCCAGGGGCATCAGCCCCAGCATTTT. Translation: CASSRALSQGHQPQHF.